This T cell receptor beta chain was recorded in a study of shared clonotypes between healthy human individuals. Study-level results: Sharing across a handful of donors was seen in 5% to 5.5% of naive CD4 clonotypes.

V lost 4 bases to trimming and J lost 4 bases, with 8 bases between them. CDR1 is SQVTM and CDR2 is ANQGSEA in the germline V gene. The CDR3 has 12 amino acids. This clone was recorded only once. As yet, its antigen is unknown. Clones were read by immunoSEQ multiplex PCR, and TCRdb kept only the in-frame ones, dropping some. Counted here are a few million clones, approximately 95% occurring once; the ten biggest clones make up under 0.45%. This clonotype was obtained from a man between 18 and 35 years old in good health. Some clones in this sample may be carry-over from other donors' samples. The V and J genes are TRBV29-1 and TRBJ2-1; D is undetermined. Sequenced material: naive CD4+ T cells from PBMCs. The subset here: CD45RA+ positively selected. The CDR3, as DNA: TGCAGCGTTGTACGGCGGTACAATGAGCAGTTCTTC. It encodes CSVVRRYNEQFF.